The 24 T cell receptor beta chains given below trace back to one sample, sequenced in a study of T cell responses to AZD1222 COVID-19 vaccine. Clones were sequenced by immunoSEQ multiplex PCR, and TCRdb holds only the in-frame ones, with some missing. Seen here are roughly 200,000 clones, approximately 94% observed once, and the top ten hold 0.95% to 1.1%. The sample here was peripheral blood, taken on day 0 of MenACWY control vaccination. These receptors came from an adult in good health.

This clone was found once. This rearrangement joins TRBV6-4 to TRBJ1-2, with a weak D call TRBD1 (5 bases). V dropped 4 bases and J dropped 2 bases, with 8 bases sitting between them. Looked up from germline, CDR1 is MRHNA and CDR2 is SNTAGT. There are 13 residues in the CDR3. The CDR3 is CASSVGTNYGYTF. In DNA, the CDR3 is TGTGCCAGCAGTGTGGGGACGAACTATGGCTACACCTTC.

The chain links TRBV5-1 to TRBJ1-5; D gene uncertain. Trimming took 2 bases from V and 2 from J, leaving 5 bases between them. Per germline, CDR1 SGHRS and CDR2 YFSETQ. The CDR3 is 13 amino acids. CDR3 nucleotides: TGCGCCAGCAGCTTCGGAGGCAATCAGCCCCAGCATTTT. It specifies CASSFGGNQPQHF.

The gene calls are TRBV6-2 or TRBV6-3 and TRBJ1-2; the D gene is possibly TRBD1 (5 bases). The CDR3 length is 14 residues. Deletions cut 4 bases from V and 8 bases from J, with 17 bases between. Germline-derived CDR1 and CDR2 are MNHEY and SVGEGT. The CDR3 is CASSLPGTAGGYTF. CDR3 sequence (DNA): TGTGCCAGCAGTTTACCTGGGACGGCGGGAGGCTACACCTTC.

The J gene is TRBJ1-1, the V gene TRBV5-1; D gene ambiguous. The CDR3 consists of 14 residues. V was pared by 4 bases and J by 4 bases, with 14 bases between. Per germline, CDR1 SGHRS and CDR2 YFSETQ. The DNA of the CDR3 is TGCGCCAGCAGCATGATGGGTCGGAGCACTGAAGCTTTCTTT. Protein sequence: CASSMMGRSTEAFF.

The chain joins TRBV3-1 (or the pseudogene TRBV3-2) to TRBJ2-1; TRBD2 matches 10 bases. The germline CDR1 and CDR2 sequences are LGHDT and YNNKEL (reference sequence). There are 15 residues in the CDR3. V lost 3 bases and J lost 4; bases outside the gene matches: 3. The CDR3 nucleotides read TGTGCCAGCAGCCAGGGACTAGCGCGGTACAATGAGCAGTTCTTC. It yields the protein CASSQGLARYNEQFF.

This clone was counted a single time. The sample has other DNA sequences that encode this CDR3 too. The chain employs TRBV12-3 or TRBV12-4 and TRBJ1-2; no clear D gene. The CDR3 runs 13 residues. V was shortened by 2 bases and J by 2 bases, with 6 bases between the two germline ends. The CDR3 is CASSLSRNYGYTF. CDR3 sequence (DNA): TGTGCCAGCAGTTTATCCAGGAACTATGGCTACACCTTC.

This sequence joins TRBV6-5 and TRBJ1-2; D perhaps matches TRBD1 (5 bases). V was cut by 9 bases and J by 1 base, with 12 bases left in between. The CDR3 has 13 amino acids. CDR1 and CDR2 (germline): MNHEY, SVGAGI. Here the CDR3 reads CASEIQGNYGYTF. Written as DNA, the CDR3 is TGTGCCAGTGAAATTCAGGGTAACTATGGCTACACCTTC.

This rearrangement joins TRBV5-4 to TRBJ1-1, with D hard to call. Trimming took off 0 bases at V and 0 bases at J, with 9 bases between the two ends. This CDR3 has 15 amino acids. Germline loops: CDR1 SGHNT, CDR2 YYREEE (reference sequence). CDR3 DNA sequence: TGTGCCAGCAGCTTGGGTCGGGTGATGAACACTGAAGCTTTCTTT. Translation gives CASSLGRVMNTEAFF.

The rearrangement links TRBV6-1 to TRBJ1-1; TRBD1 aligns across 8 bases. The junction had 3 bases not matched to a gene; V was cut back by 1 base and J by 2 bases. Germline V gene sequence: CDR1 MNHNS, CDR2 SASEGT. The CDR3 length is 15 residues. The CDR3 DNA is TGTGCCAGCAGTGAAGGAGGGACAGGTAACACTGAAGCTTTCTTT. Translating gives CASSEGGTGNTEAFF.

This chain joins TRBV3-1 (or the pseudogene TRBV3-2) and TRBJ2-1; no firm D call. From germline, CDR1 is LGHDT and CDR2 YNNKEL (reference sequence). V was pared by 1 base and J by 10 bases, with 14 bases between. The CDR3 runs 14 residues. CDR3 loop: CASSQAPQAREQFF. CDR3 DNA sequence: TGTGCCAGCAGCCAAGCTCCCCAAGCCCGCGAGCAGTTCTTC.

V gene TRBV5-1 combines with J gene TRBJ2-1; 11 bases fit TRBD1. Unmatched junction bases numbered 5, after V lost 3 bases and J lost 3 bases. CDR1 is SGHRS, CDR2 YFSETQ, per germline. The CDR3 is made up of 16 amino acids. The CDR3 region has the DNA TGCGCCAGCAGCTACCGGACAGGGGGCAGCTACAATGAGCAGTTCTTC. This sequence encodes CASSYRTGGSYNEQFF. Full variable domain (remainder filled in from reference TRBV5-1 and TRBJ2-1): KAGVTQTPRYLIKTRGQQVTLSCSPISGHRSVSWYQQTPGQGLQFLFEYFSETQRNKGNFPGRFSGRQFSNSRSEMNVSTLELGDSALYLCASSYRTGGSYNEQFFGPGTRLTVL.

This chain connects TRBV3-1 (or the pseudogene TRBV3-2) to TRBJ1-1; the D gene is possibly TRBD1 (5 bases). The CDR3 is 13 amino acids. Germline V gives CDR1 LGHDT, CDR2 YNNKEL (reference sequence). V lost 4 bases and J lost 5, with 11 bases in between. The CDR3 reads CASSPGWRTEAFF. The CDR3 region has the DNA TGTGCCAGCAGCCCAGGGTGGAGAACTGAAGCTTTCTTT.

V and J are TRBV5-4 and TRBJ1-2; a possible D gene is TRBD1 (6 bases). V lost 5 bases and J 2 bases, leaving 10 bases between the germline ends. The CDR3 contains 13 residues. Germline V gene data show CDR1 as SGHNT and CDR2 as YYREEE (reference sequence). CDR3 bases: TGTGCCAGCAGGCAGACAGGAAACTATGGCTACACCTTC. This sequence encodes CASRQTGNYGYTF.

The rearrangement joins TRBV7-6 to TRBJ1-2; tentative D call: TRBD1 (5 bases). The germline CDR1 and CDR2 sequences are SGHVS and FNYEAQ. V was trimmed by 2 bases and J by 6 bases, leaving 13 bases between them. The CDR3 loop spans 14 amino acids. Here the CDR3 reads CASSLRAQGDGYTF. The DNA for the CDR3 is TGTGCCAGCAGCTTAAGGGCCCAGGGTGATGGCTACACCTTC.

This clone was found once. The chain is built from TRBV28 and TRBJ1-4, with TRBD1 as a possible D gene (5 bases). Trimming shortened V by 7 bases and J by 4 bases, and 13 bases separated the two germline ends. CDR1 and CDR2 (germline): MDHEN, SYDVKM. The CDR3 consists of 14 residues. The CDR3 coding sequence is TGTGCCAGCACCCCGGGGGGTCGTAATGAAAAACTGTTTTTT. Its translation is CASTPGGRNEKLFF.

The chain has TRBV5-4 and TRBJ2-1; perhaps TRBD2 as D (5 bases). The CDR3 has 14 residues. Germline-derived CDR1 and CDR2 are SGHNT and YYREEE (reference sequence). V was cut by 5 bases and J by 4 bases, with 13 bases left in between. CDR3 DNA: TGTGCCAGCAGTCCGGGAACCACGTACAATGAGCAGTTCTTC. Its translation: CASSPGTTYNEQFF.

The V and J genes are TRBV3-1 (or the pseudogene TRBV3-2) and TRBJ1-2; 10 positions agree with TRBD1. Unmatched junction bases numbered 5, after V lost 3 bases and J lost 7 bases. The CDR3 is 14 amino acids. The germline gives CDR1 LGHDT, CDR2 YNNKEL (reference sequence). CDR3 loop: CASSQAGTGVGYTF. The CDR3 DNA reads TGTGCCAGCAGCCAGGCCGGGACAGGGGTTGGCTACACCTTC.

The chain combines TRBV4-3 with TRBJ1-6; no firm D call. Germline assignment: CDR1 LGHNA and CDR2 YSLEER. V was shortened by 0 bases and J by 1 base, with 16 bases between the two germline ends. CDR3 size: 19 residues. The CDR3 region is CASSQDHAGSISYNSPLHF. The CDR3 region has the DNA TGCGCCAGCAGCCAAGATCACGCCGGGAGTATATCCTATAATTCACCCCTCCACTTT.

This clone was seen only once. V and J are TRBV5-1 and TRBJ2-7; 7 bases align to TRBD2. CDR3 length equals 15 residues. V was pared by 7 bases and J by 0 bases, with 10 bases of the junction left unmatched. CDR1 and CDR2 from the germline V gene are SGHRS and YFSETQ. CDR3 sequence (DNA): TGCGCCAGCGGCCGAGGGGCGGGGGACTCCTACGAGCAGTACTTC. Its protein is CASGRGAGDSYEQYF. Together with reference TRBV5-1 and TRBJ2-7, the CDR3 gives the full variable domain: KAGVTQTPRYLIKTRGQQVTLSCSPISGHRSVSWYQQTPGQGLQFLFEYFSETQRNKGNFPGRFSGRQFSNSRSEMNVSTLELGDSALYLCASGRGAGDSYEQYFGPGTRLTVT.

The chain uses TRBV29-1 and TRBJ1-5; D uncertain. This CDR3 region has 14 residues. Germline V gives CDR1 SQVTM, CDR2 ANQGSEA. V was clipped by 6 bases and J by 0 bases, with 12 bases between them. Here the CDR3 reads CSVTDASSNQPQHF. The CDR3 DNA reads as TGCAGCGTCACAGACGCGAGTAGCAATCAGCCCCAGCATTTT. Full variable domain (outside the CDR3, taken from reference TRBV29-1 and TRBJ1-5): SAVISQKPSRDICQRGTSLTIQCQVDSQVTMMFWYRQQPGQSLTLIATANQGSEATYESGFVIDKFPISRPNLTFSTLTVSNMSPEDSSIYLCSVTDASSNQPQHFGDGTRLSIL.

The chain combines TRBV19 with TRBJ1-2; 7 bases are a match to TRBD1. Germline loops: CDR1 LNHDA, CDR2 SQIVND (reference sequence). This CDR3 has 14 residues. V was clipped by 6 bases and J by 6 bases; unmatched bases: 10. CDR3 nucleotides: TGTGCCAGTAGAGCTACAGGGGAATGGGATGGCTACACCTTC. Protein sequence: CASRATGEWDGYTF.

This clone was detected only once. The gene calls are TRBV6-2 or TRBV6-3 and TRBJ1-6; D is undetermined. The CDR3 has 15 amino acids. Trimming took 5 bases from V and 3 from J, leaving 11 bases between them. Germline-derived CDR1 and CDR2 are MNHEY and SVGEGT. CDR3 sequence (DNA): TGTGCCAGCAGTGCCGTTCAAGACTATAATTCACCCCTCCACTTT. Amino acids: CASSAVQDYNSPLHF.

The chain has TRBV7-8 and TRBJ1-6, with 9 bases fitting TRBD1. CDR1 and CDR2 from the germline V gene are SGHVS and FQNEAQ. CDR3 length equals 13 residues. V dropped 7 bases and J dropped 9; count of bases not matched to a gene: 4. The CDR3 reads CASNRQGGSPLHF. CDR3 nucleotide sequence: TGTGCCAGCAACCGACAGGGGGGTTCACCCCTCCACTTT.

This chain uses TRBV4-2 with TRBJ1-2; 9 bases map to TRBD1. The length of the CDR3 is 16 residues. Losses at the gene ends were 4 bases for V and 1 base for J; bases not matched to a gene: 7. The germline V gene has CDR1 LGHNA and CDR2 YNFKEQ. The CDR3 region is CASSPSDRGLNYGYTF. For the CDR3, the DNA is TGTGCCAGCAGCCCCTCGGACAGGGGCCTTAACTATGGCTACACCTTC.